This section outlines one T cell receptor (beta chain) sequence together with its context. TCRdb called the reads again in MiXCR, with one record for every CDR3 protein. The sample yields around 88,000 distinct CDR3 sequences, about 28% seen once. This sample is drawn from a study of type 1 regulatory T cells. Study overall: An in vitro protocol generated T-allo10, a Tr1-enriched, alloantigen-specific CD4 T cell product.

V lost 4 bases to trimming and J lost 3 bases; unmatched junction nucleotides: 4. CDR1 and CDR2 from the germline V gene are SGDLS and YYNGEE. The CDR3 has 14 residues. The sequence was obtained from a human donor in good health. J is TRBJ2-3 and V is TRBV9, with 8 bases matching TRBD2. The sequencing input was CD4+ T cells, either the whole sample or a sorted fraction (not recorded which). CDR3 in amino acids: CASSPAGDTDTQYF. CDR3 DNA: TGTGCCAGCAGCCCAGCGGGAGATACAGATACGCAGTATTTT.